The 10 T cell receptor beta chains below were found in one sample sequenced in a study of blood T cell repertoires in COVID-19. Clones were sequenced by immunoSEQ multiplex PCR, and TCRdb holds only the in-frame ones, with some missing. The sample yields 250,000 to 350,000 clones, around 84% seen once. Material: peripheral blood. These receptors were obtained from a human donor with COVID-19, enrolled during active disease. The donor label of this sample is uncertain.

V is TRBV18 and J is TRBJ1-5; tentative D call: TRBD1 (6 bases). Trimming took 9 bases from V and 1 from J, leaving 13 bases between them. There are 14 residues in the CDR3. CDR1 is KGHSH, CDR2 LQKENI, per germline. The CDR3 bases are TGTGCCAGTTCTAAGACAGGAAGCAATCAGCCCCAGCATTTT. This sequence encodes CASSKTGSNQPQHF.

This chain connects TRBV3-1 (or the pseudogene TRBV3-2) to TRBJ2-7, with TRBD1 as a possible D gene (6 bases). The germline V gene has CDR1 LGHDT and CDR2 YNNKEL (reference sequence). Trimming removed 4 bases at V and 4 bases at J, with 17 bases between. The CDR3 totals 15 residues. The CDR3 sequence is CASSLNMGHLYEQYF. DNA for the CDR3: TGTGCCAGCAGCCTAAATATGGGACACCTATACGAGCAGTACTTC.

This sequence joins TRBV3-1 (or the pseudogene TRBV3-2) and TRBJ1-2; D is unclear. The CDR3 is made up of 13 amino acids. Germline V CDR1 and CDR2: LGHDT, YNNKEL (reference sequence). Between the trimmed V and J ends, which lost 5 bases and 3 bases, there was a span of 10 bases. The CDR3 here is CASSRSRYYGYTF. The CDR3 DNA is TGTGCCAGCAGCAGGAGCAGATACTATGGCTACACCTTC.

CDR3 DNA: TGTGCCACCAGCAGAGCCATTTCGTCGGGTCGTCTCACAGATACGCAGTATTTT. Translating gives CATSRAISSGRLTDTQYF. V usage is TRBV15 and J usage is TRBJ2-3; unclear D gene. Per germline, CDR1 LNHNV and CDR2 YYDKDF (reference sequence). The V end was cut by 1 base, the J end by 2 bases, with 19 bases between. The CDR3 is made up of 18 amino acids.

The rearrangement joins TRBV5-4 to TRBJ2-3; 12 bases align to TRBD2. The junction had 14 bases not matched to a gene; V was cut back by 4 bases and J by 8 bases. In germline, CDR1 is SGHNT, CDR2 YYREEE (reference sequence). This CDR3 contains 17 residues. CDR3 bases: TGTGCCAGCAGCCCGAGGAGGACTAGCGGGAAAGAAGGTACGCAGTATTTT. This translates into CASSPRRTSGKEGTQYF. The full variable domain, its missing parts supplied by reference TRBV5-4 and TRBJ2-3, is ETGVTQSPTHLIKTRGQQVTLRCSSQSGHNTVSWYQQALGQGPQFIFQYYREEENGRGNFPPRFSGLQFPNYSSELNVNALELDDSALYLCASSPRRTSGKEGTQYFGPGTRLTVL.

As concerns this clone: Other DNA variants within this sample encode the same CDR3. V gene TRBV6-5 combines with J gene TRBJ1-5; perhaps TRBD1 as D (5 bases). Germline V gene data show CDR1 as MNHEY and CDR2 as SVGAGI. Trimming left V 6 bases short and J 4 bases short, with 10 bases between. This CDR3 is 13 amino acids long. CDR3 sequence reads: CASRGDRNQPQHF. The DNA for the CDR3 is TGTGCCAGCAGAGGAGACAGAAATCAGCCCCAGCATTTT.

The chain has TRBV28 and TRBJ2-7; 9 nucleotides align to TRBD1. The junction had 7 bases not matched to a gene; V was cut back by 6 bases and J by 4 bases. The CDR3 extends over 14 amino acids. In germline, CDR1 is MDHEN, CDR2 SYDVKM. CDR3 nucleotides: TGTGCCAGCAGCAAAACAGGGGGCCAGTACGAGCAGTACTTC. Amino acids: CASSKTGGQYEQYF.

The chain is built from TRBV5-1 and TRBJ1-5; 7 nucleotides line up with TRBD1. Losses at the gene ends were 4 bases for V and 6 bases for J; bases not matched to a gene: 10. Germline CDR1 and CDR2: SGHRS and YFSETQ. This CDR3 region has 15 residues. The CDR3 nucleotides are TGCGCCAGCAGCGAGTCCGGGACAGCGAGTCAGCCCCAGCATTTT. Residues: CASSESGTASQPQHF.

The chain recombines TRBV3-1 (or the pseudogene TRBV3-2) with TRBJ1-6; D ambiguous. There are 15 residues in the CDR3. Trimming removed 1 base from V and 11 bases from J, with 15 bases in between. Germline loops: CDR1 LGHDT, CDR2 YNNKEL (reference sequence). The DNA for the CDR3 is TGTGCCAGCAGCCAAGTATCCGGGGAAGGCACACCCCTCCACTTT. As protein: CASSQVSGEGTPLHF.

The V call is TRBV30, the J call TRBJ1-1; D unresolved. Germline loops: CDR1 GTSNPN, CDR2 SVGIG (reference sequence). The CDR3 extends over 16 amino acids. V dropped 0 bases and J dropped 0 bases, with 14 bases sitting between them. CDR3 sequence (DNA): TGTGCCTGGAGTGTACTTTCCTCTCGCATGAACACTGAAGCTTTCTTT. Protein product: CAWSVLSSRMNTEAFF. Full variable domain (rest looked up from reference TRBV30 and TRBJ1-1): SQTIHQWPATLVQPVGSPLSLECTVEGTSNPNLYWYRQAAGRGLQLLFYSVGIGQISSEVPQNLSASRPQDRQFILSSKKLLLSDSGFYLCAWSVLSSRMNTEAFFGQGTRLTVV.